This T cell receptor beta chain was identified during a study of early T cells in non-severe SARS-CoV-2 infection. Many counts were recorded for this clonotype. TCRdb passed the 5' RACE reads through MiXCR, listing each CDR3 protein once. The repertoire includes about 35,000 distinct CDR3 sequences, 4.5% to 7% of them detected once, and 4% to 4.5% sits in the top ten. CDR1 and CDR2 (germline): MNHEY, SMNVEV (reference sequence). Trimming stripped 0 bases from V and 8 bases from J, with 10 bases between. The CDR3 sequence is 13 residues long. This specimen was whole blood, taken at baseline. V gene TRBV27 combines with J gene TRBJ1-1; tentatively, D is TRBD1 (6 bases). This TCR came from an adult who was a healthcare worker with PCR-confirmed SARS-CoV-2 infection or an uninfected control (not recorded which). CDR3 amino acids: CASSLSGRGEAFF. The CDR3 coding sequence is TGTGCCAGCAGTTTATCCGGCAGGGGAGAAGCTTTCTTT.